The clone carrying this TCR beta chain was picked up one time. Some clones are missing from TCRdb's copy, which holds only in-frame ones; the method was immunoSEQ multiplex PCR. The table includes some 130,000 clones, approximately 86% detected once. This sample stems from a study of identifying expanded T cells in peripheral blood. This CDR3 spans 15 amino acids. V was trimmed by 6 bases and J by 1 base, leaving 16 bases between them. Germline V gives CDR1 SNHLY, CDR2 FYNNEI. The chain couples TRBV2 to TRBJ2-7; D gene uncertain. The sequencing input was blood. This receptor was identified in a person aged 18 to 70 in good health. The CDR3 region is CASRQPTRHSYEQYF. CDR3 DNA sequence: TGTGCCAGCAGACAACCGACAAGGCATTCCTACGAGCAGTACTTC.